Listed below are T cell receptor beta chains from one sample, sequenced in a study of cytomegalovirus exposure and HLA in healthy donors. Only in-frame clones appear in the TCRdb table, and some are missing; sequencing was by immunoSEQ multiplex PCR. The table records around 120,000 clones, roughly 69% of them present only once. Material: PBMCs. The origin of the receptors is a man aged 45-60 years in good health and CMV-seropositive. Each CDR3 is given with its conserved first and last residue. Each record gives: D gene, J gene, clone size, V gene, CDR3 protein, CDR3 DNA. D genes are given only for firm matches. Not all rows give a size; the values are once, few, many and, for expanded clones, a class.

.	TRBJ2-5	.	TRBV2	CASNRGGQETQYF	TGTGCCAGCAACCGTGGAGGCCAAGAGACCCAGTACTTC
.	TRBJ1-1	.	TRBV2	CASRTLNTEAFF	TGTGCCAGCAGAACCCTAAACACTGAAGCTTTCTTT
TRBD1	TRBJ1-1	.	TRBV14	CASTRLGQGITEAFF	TGTGCCAGCACTCGACTGGGACAGGGAATCACTGAAGCTTTCTTT
TRBD1	TRBJ2-7	once	TRBV5-4	CASSPGQGYSYEQYF	TGTGCCAGCAGCCCGGGACAGGGTTACTCCTACGAGCAGTACTTC
TRBD1	TRBJ1-2	.	TRBV9	CASSPSSGQANYGYTF	TGTGCCAGCAGCCCATCCTCCGGACAGGCTAACTATGGCTACACCTTC
.	TRBJ2-1	.	TRBV7-3	CASSLAKSSEQFF	TGTGCCAGCAGCTTAGCAAAATCCAGTGAGCAGTTCTTC
.	TRBJ1-2	.	TRBV9	CASSARGGGYTF	TGTGCCAGCAGCGCCAGGGGCGGGGGCTACACCTTC
.	TRBJ1-2	.	TRBV11-1	CASSSPGKGDYGYTF	TGTGCCAGCAGCTCCCCGGGAAAGGGTGACTATGGCTACACCTTC
.	TRBJ2-7	few	TRBV6-1	CASSEWQGSWYEQYF	TGTGCCAGCAGTGAATGGCAGGGAAGTTGGTACGAGCAGTACTTC
TRBD2	TRBJ2-7	.	TRBV9	CASSPIGTSGREQYF	TGTGCCAGCAGCCCCATTGGGACTAGCGGGAGGGAGCAGTACTTC
.	TRBJ1-2	.	TRBV9	CASSVVPGANYGYTF	TGTGCCAGCAGCGTAGTCCCGGGAGCTAACTATGGCTACACCTTC
.	TRBJ2-7	.	TRBV6-6	CASRNGQIAYEQYF	TGTGCCAGCAGAAACGGACAGATTGCCTACGAGCAGTACTTC
TRBD2	TRBJ2-3	.	TRBV5-8	CASSAGTSQQWVSTDTQYF	TGTGCCAGCAGCGCTGGGACTAGCCAACAGTGGGTGAGCACAGATACGCAGTATTTT